The TCR beta chain under discussion was sequenced for a study of PD-1 blockade in classical Hodgkin lymphoma. On the study more broadly: Treatment was intravenous nivolumab, 3 mg/kg every 2 weeks, until progression. Whole-study findings and limits: What caused the repertoire differences, perhaps disease activity or prior therapy, remains undefined. Newly diagnosed patients and complete responders had comparable diversity at baseline.

The germline CDR1 and CDR2 sequences are SGHNT and YYREEE (reference sequence). The trim removed 4 bases at V and 9 bases at J, leaving 7 bases unmatched. CDR3 length: 14 amino acids. Profiling relied on immunoSEQ multiplex PCR, and the TCRdb table lists in-frame clones only, not all of them. The sample has around 4,200 clones; 87% are singletons. Every patient experienced relapse after autologous stem cell transplantation, and brentuximab vedotin exposure varied. Isolation of CD4+ T cells from thawed PBMCs was performed by magnetic negative selection. Patients had relapsed/refractory classical Hodgkin lymphoma with complete response, partial response or progressive disease as best response. This clone occurred a few times. Its specificity is not known.

Sequenced material: CD4+ T cells from blood, taken at baseline. This TCR came from a human donor with classical Hodgkin lymphoma. The chain employs TRBV5-4 and TRBJ2-3; 11 bases map to TRBD2. CDR3 protein: CASSPLAGGRTQYF. CDR3 bases: TGTGCCAGCAGCCCGCTAGCGGGGGGTAGAACGCAGTATTTT.